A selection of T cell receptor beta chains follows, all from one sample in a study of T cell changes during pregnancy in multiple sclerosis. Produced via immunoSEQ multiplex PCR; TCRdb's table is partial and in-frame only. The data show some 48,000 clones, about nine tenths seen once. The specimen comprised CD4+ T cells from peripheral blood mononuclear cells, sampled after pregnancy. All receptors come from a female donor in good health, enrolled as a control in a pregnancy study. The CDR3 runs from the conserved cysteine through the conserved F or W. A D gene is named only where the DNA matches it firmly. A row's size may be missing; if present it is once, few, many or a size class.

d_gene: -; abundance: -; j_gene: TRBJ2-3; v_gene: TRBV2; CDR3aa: CASSAGDTQYF; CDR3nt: TGTGCCAGCAGTGCCGGAGATACGCAGTATTTT
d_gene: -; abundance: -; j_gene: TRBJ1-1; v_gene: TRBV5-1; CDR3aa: CASRVGDGHAEAFF; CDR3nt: TGCGCCAGCAGGGTCGGCGATGGGCATGCTGAAGCTTTCTTT
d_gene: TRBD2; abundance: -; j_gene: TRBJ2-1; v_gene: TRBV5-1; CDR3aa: CASSELAGLNEQFF; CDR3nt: TGCGCCAGCAGCGAACTAGCGGGGCTCAATGAGCAGTTCTTC
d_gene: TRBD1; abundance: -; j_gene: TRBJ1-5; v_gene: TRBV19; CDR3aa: CASSIRRTGEGDQPQHF; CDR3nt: TGTGCCAGTAGTATACGTAGGACAGGGGAAGGGGATCAGCCCCAGCATTTT
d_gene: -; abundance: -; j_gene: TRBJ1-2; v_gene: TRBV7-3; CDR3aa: CASSPGTGLNIYGYTF; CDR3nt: TGTGCCAGCAGCCCCGGGACGGGACTAAATATCTATGGCTACACCTTC
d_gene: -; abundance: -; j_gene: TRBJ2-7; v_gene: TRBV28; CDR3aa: CASSLTAGTLDLREQYF; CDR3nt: TGTGCCAGCAGTTTGACCGCTGGGACTTTAGACCTACGCGAGCAGTACTTC
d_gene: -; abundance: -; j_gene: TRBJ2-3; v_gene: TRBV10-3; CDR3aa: CAISPKDTQYF; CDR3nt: TGTGCCATCTCCCCTAAAGATACGCAGTATTTT
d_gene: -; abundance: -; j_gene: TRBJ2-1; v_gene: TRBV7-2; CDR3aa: CASSFGGTSLGNEQFF; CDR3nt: TGTGCCAGCAGCTTCGGAGGGACGAGTTTGGGGAATGAGCAGTTCTTC
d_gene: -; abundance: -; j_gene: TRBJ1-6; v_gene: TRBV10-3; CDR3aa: CAISPARRDSMGAYNSPLHF; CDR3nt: TGTGCCATCAGTCCGGCTCGCAGGGATTCGATGGGCGCCTATAATTCACCCCTCCACTTT
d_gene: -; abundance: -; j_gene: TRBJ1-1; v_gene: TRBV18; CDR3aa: CASSPSRVNTEAFF; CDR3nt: TGTGCCAGCTCACCCAGCAGGGTCAACACTGAAGCTTTCTTT
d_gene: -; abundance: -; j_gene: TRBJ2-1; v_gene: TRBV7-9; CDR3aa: CASRRSQGSDEQFF; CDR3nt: TGTGCCAGCAGACGGAGCCAGGGGTCGGATGAGCAGTTCTTC
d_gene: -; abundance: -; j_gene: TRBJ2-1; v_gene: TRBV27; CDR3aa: CASSSPLNEQFF; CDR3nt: TGTGCCAGCAGTTCGCCACTCAATGAGCAGTTCTTC
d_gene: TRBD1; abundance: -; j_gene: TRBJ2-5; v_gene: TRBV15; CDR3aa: CATSRGTGGWQETQYF; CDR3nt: TGTGCCACCAGCAGAGGGACAGGGGGTTGGCAAGAGACCCAGTACTTC
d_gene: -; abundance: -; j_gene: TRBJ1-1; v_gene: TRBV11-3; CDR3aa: CASSLGGNTEAFF; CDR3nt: TGTGCCAGCAGCTTAGGAGGAAACACTGAAGCTTTCTTT
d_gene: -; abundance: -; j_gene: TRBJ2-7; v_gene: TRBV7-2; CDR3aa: CASSTRTVYEQYF; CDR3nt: TGTGCCAGCAGCACAAGGACAGTTTACGAGCAGTACTTC
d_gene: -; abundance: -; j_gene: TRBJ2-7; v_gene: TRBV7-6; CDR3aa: CASSSERGGSFQSYEQYF; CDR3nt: TGTGCCAGCAGCTCTGAGAGGGGGGGGTCCTTTCAATCCTACGAGCAGTACTTC
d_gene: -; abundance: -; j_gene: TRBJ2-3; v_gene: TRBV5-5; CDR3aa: CASSLGGTDTQYF; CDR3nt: TGTGCCAGCAGCCTCGGGGGCACAGATACGCAGTATTTT
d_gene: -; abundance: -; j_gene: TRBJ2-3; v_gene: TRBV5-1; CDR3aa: CASSLAFVDTQYF; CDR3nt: TGCGCCAGCAGCTTGGCCTTTGTTGATACGCAGTATTTT
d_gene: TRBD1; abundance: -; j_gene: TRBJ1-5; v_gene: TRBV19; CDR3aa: CATEDRVGQPQHF; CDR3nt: TGTGCCACAGAAGACAGGGTAGGCCAGCCCCAGCATTTT
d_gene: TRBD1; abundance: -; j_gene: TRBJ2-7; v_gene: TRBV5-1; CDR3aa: CASSSQGSEQYF; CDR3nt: TGCGCCAGCAGCTCACAGGGGTCCGAGCAGTACTTC
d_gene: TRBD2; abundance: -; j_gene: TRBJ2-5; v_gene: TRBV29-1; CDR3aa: CSVEISGRAKTQYF; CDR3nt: TGCAGCGTTGAAATAAGCGGGAGGGCGAAGACCCAGTACTTC
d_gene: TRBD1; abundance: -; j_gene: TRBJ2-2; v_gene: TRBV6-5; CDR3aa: CASRSQGTNTGELFF; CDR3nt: TGTGCCAGCAGGTCACAGGGGACGAACACCGGGGAGCTGTTTTTT
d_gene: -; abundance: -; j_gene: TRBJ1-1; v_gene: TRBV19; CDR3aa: CASSIDRRQAFF; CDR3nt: TGTGCCAGTAGTATAGATCGCAGGCAAGCTTTCTTT
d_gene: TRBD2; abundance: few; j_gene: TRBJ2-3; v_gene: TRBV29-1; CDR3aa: CSVAGGRGDTQYF; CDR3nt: TGCAGCGTTGCGGGTGGGAGGGGAGATACGCAGTATTTT
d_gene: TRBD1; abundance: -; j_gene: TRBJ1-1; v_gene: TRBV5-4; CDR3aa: CASSSVTGELTEAFF; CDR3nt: TGTGCCAGCAGCTCCGTTACAGGGGAACTCACTGAAGCTTTCTTT
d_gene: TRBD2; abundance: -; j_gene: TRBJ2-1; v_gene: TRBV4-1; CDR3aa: CASSPGLASVNEQFF; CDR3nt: TGCGCCAGCAGCCCTGGACTAGCGAGTGTCAATGAGCAGTTCTTC
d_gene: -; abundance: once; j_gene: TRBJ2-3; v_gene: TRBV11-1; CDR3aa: CASRPSSADTQYF; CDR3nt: TGTGCCAGCAGACCTAGTAGCGCAGATACGCAGTATTTT
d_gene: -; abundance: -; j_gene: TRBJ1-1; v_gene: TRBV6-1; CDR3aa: CASSFGGSNTEAFF; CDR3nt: TGTGCCAGCTCGTTTGGGGGCTCGAACACTGAAGCTTTCTTT